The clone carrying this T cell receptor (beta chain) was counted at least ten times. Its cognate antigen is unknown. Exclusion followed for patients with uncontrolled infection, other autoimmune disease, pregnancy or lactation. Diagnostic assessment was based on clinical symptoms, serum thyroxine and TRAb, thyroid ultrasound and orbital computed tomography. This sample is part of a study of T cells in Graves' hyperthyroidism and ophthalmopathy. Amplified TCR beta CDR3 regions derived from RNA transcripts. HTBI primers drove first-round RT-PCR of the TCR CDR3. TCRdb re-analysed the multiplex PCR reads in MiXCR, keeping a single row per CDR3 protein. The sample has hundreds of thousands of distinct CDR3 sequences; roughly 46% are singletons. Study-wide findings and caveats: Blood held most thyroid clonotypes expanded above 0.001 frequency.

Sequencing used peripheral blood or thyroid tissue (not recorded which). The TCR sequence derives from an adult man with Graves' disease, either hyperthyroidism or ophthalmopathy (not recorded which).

Here the CDR3 DNA reads TGTGCCAGCAGCTTATTGACAGACGAGCAGTACTTC. This codes for CASSLLTDEQYF. V is TRBV12-3 or TRBV12-4 and J is TRBJ2-7; tentatively, D is TRBD1 (5 bases). With 6 bases removed from V and 5 bases from J, the gap between germline ends came to 11 bases. The CDR3 sequence is 12 residues long.